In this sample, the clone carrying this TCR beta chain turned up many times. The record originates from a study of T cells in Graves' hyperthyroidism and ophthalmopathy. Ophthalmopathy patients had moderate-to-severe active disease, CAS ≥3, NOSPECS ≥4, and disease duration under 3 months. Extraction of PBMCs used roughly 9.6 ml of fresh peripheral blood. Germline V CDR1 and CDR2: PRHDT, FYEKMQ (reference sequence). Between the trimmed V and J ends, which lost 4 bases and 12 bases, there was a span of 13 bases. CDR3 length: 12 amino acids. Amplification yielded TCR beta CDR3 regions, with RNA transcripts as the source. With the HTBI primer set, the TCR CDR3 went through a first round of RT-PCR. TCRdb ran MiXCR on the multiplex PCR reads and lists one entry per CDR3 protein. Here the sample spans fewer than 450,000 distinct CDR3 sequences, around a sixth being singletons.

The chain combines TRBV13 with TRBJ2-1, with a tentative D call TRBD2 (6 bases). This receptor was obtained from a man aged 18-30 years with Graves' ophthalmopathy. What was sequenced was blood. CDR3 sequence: CASSSRLGGQFF. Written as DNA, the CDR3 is TGTGCCAGCAGCTCCCGGTTGGGGGGGCAGTTCTTC. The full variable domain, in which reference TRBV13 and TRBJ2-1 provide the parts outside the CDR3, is AAGVIQSPRHLIKEKRETATLKCYPIPRHDTVYWYQQGPGQDPQFLISFYEKMQSDKGSIPDRFSAQQFSDYHSELNMSSLELGDSALYFCASSSRLGGQFFGPGTRLTVL.